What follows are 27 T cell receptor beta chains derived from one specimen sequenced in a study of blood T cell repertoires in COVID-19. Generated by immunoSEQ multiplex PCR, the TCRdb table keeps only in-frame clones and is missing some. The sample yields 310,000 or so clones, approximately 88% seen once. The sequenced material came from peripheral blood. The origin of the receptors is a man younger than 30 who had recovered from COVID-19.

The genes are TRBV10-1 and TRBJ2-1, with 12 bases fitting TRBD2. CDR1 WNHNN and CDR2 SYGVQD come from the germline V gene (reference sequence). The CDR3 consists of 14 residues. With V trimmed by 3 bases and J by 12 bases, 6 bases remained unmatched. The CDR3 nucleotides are TGCGCCAGCAGTGACTCTAGCGGGAGGGCCTGGCAGTTCTTC. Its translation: CASSDSSGRAWQFF.

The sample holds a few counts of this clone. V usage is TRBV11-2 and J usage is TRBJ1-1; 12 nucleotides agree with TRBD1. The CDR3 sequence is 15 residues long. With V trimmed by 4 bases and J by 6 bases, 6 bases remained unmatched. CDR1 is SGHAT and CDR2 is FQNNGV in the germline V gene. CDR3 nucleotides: TGTGCCAGCAGCTCCAAGGGACAGGGGGCCTCTGAAGCTTTCTTT. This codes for CASSSKGQGASEAFF.

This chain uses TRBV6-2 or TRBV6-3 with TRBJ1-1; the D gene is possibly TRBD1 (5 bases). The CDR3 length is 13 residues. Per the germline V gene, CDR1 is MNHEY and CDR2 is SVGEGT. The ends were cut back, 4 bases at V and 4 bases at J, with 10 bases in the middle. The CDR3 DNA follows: TGTGCCAGCAGTTTAGGACAAATCACTGAAGCTTTCTTT. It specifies CASSLGQITEAFF.

CDR3 loop: CASSLGPGGSYEQYF. The CDR3, as DNA: TGCGCCAGCAGCTTGGGACCAGGGGGCTCCTACGAGCAGTACTTC. The chain combines TRBV5-1 with TRBJ2-7; 7 bases map to TRBD1. This CDR3 comprises 15 residues. J was trimmed by 0 bases and V by 0 bases; bases with no gene match: 3. The V gene's germline CDR1 is SGHRS and CDR2 YFSETQ.

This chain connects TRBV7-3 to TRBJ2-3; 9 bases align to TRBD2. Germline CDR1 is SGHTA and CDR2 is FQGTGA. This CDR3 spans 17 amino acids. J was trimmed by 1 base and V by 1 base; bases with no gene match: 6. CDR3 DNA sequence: TGTGCCAGCAGCTTAAGGGCGACTAGCGGAGGCACAGATACGCAGTATTTT. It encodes CASSLRATSGGTDTQYF.

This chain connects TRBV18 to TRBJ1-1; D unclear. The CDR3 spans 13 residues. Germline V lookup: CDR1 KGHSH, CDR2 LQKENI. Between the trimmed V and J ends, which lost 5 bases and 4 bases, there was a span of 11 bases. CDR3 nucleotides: TGTGCCAGCTCATTGGCGGGGAGCACTGAAGCTTTCTTT. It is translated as CASSLAGSTEAFF.

Written as DNA, the CDR3 is TGTGCCAGCAGCCCGGGTAGCCCTAATGAAAAACTGTTTTTT. Residues: CASSPGSPNEKLFF. This chain connects TRBV2 to TRBJ1-4; the D is unclear. This CDR3 region has 14 residues. V shed 6 bases and J shed 3 bases, with 11 bases lying between them. Germline CDR1 and CDR2: SNHLY and FYNNEI. Combining the CDR3 with reference TRBV2 and TRBJ1-4 gives the whole variable domain EPEVTQTPSHQVTQMGQEVILRCVPISNHLYFYWYRQILGQKVEFLVSFYNNEISEKSEIFDDQFSVERPDGSNFTLKIRSTKLEDSAMYFCASSPGSPNEKLFFGSGTQLSVL.

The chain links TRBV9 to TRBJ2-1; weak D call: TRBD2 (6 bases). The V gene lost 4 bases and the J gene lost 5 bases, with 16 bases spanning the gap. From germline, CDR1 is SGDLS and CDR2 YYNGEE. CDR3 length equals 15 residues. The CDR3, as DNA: TGTGCCAGCAGCCTGACTAGTCTACCAAACAATGAGCAGTTCTTC. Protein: CASSLTSLPNNEQFF.

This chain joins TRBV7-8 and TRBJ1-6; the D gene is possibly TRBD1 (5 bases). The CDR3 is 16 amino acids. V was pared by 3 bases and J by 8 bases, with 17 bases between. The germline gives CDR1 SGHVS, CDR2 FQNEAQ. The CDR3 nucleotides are TGTGCCAGCAGCTTTTCCGGGGGTACTGGGGATTCACCCCTCCACTTT. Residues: CASSFSGGTGDSPLHF.

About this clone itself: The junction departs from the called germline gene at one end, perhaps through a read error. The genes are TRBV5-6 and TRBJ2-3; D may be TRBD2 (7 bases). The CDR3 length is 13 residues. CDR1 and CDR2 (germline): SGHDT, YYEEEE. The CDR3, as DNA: TGTGTCAGCAGCTCGCGGGGGCCAGATACGCAGTATTTT. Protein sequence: CVSSSRGPDTQYF.

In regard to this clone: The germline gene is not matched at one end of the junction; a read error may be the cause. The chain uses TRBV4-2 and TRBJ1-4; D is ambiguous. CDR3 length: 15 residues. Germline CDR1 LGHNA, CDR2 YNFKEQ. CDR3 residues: CTSSQDMAGKEKLFF. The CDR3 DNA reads TGTACCAGCAGCCAAGATATGGCGGGCAAGGAAAAACTGTTTTTT.

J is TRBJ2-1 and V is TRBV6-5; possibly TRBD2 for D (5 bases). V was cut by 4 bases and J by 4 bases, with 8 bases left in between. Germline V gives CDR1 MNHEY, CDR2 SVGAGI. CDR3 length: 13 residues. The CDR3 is CASSSGLYNEQFF. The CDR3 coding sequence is TGTGCCAGCAGTTCGGGGTTATACAATGAGCAGTTCTTC.

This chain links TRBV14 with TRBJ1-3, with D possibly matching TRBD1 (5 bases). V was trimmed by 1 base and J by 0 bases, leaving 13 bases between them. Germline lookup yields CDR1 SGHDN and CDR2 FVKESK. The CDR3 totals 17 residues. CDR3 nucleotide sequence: TGTGCCAGCAGCCAAGTCGGAAGGGGCCCCTCTGGAAACACCATATATTTT. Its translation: CASSQVGRGPSGNTIYF.

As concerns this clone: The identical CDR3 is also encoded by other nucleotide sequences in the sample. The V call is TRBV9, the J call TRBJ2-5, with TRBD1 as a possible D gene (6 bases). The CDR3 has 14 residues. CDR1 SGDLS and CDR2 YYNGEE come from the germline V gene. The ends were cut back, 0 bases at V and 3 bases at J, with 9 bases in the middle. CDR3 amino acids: CASSVGAGEETQYF. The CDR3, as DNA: TGTGCCAGCAGCGTAGGGGCAGGGGAAGAGACCCAGTACTTC.

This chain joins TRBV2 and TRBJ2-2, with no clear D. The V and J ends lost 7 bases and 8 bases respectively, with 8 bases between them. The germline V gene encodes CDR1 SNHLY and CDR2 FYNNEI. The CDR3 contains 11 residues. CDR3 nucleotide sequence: TGTGCCAGCACTGACCCTGGGGAGCTGTTTTTT. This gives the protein CASTDPGELFF.

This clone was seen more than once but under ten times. CDR3 loop: CASSQESDRARYEQYF. In nucleotides, the CDR3 is TGTGCCAGCAGCCAGGAATCGGACAGGGCCAGGTACGAGCAGTACTTC. The rearrangement joins TRBV4-2 to TRBJ2-7; 8 bases are a match to TRBD1. The CDR3 spans 16 residues. Trimming cost V 3 bases and J 4 bases; bases outside gene matches: 11. The germline gives CDR1 LGHNA, CDR2 YNFKEQ.

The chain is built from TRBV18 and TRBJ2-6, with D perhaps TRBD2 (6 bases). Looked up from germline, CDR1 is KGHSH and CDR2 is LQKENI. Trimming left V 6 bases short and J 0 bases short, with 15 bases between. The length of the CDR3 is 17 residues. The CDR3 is CASSWDFANSGANVLTF. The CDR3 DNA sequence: TGTGCCAGCTCCTGGGACTTTGCAAACTCTGGGGCCAACGTCCTGACTTTC.

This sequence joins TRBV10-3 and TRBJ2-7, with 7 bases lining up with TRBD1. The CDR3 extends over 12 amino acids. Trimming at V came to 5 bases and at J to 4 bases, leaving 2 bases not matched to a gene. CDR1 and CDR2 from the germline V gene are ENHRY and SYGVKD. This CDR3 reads CAISNRGYEQYF. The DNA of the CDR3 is TGTGCCATCAGTAACAGGGGTTACGAGCAGTACTTC.

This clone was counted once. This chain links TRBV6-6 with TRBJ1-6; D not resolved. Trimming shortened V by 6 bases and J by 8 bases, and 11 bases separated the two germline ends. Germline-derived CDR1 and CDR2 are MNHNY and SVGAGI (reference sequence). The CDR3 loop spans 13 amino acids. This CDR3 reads CASRDSLYSPLHF. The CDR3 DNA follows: TGTGCCAGCAGAGACTCTTTATATTCACCCCTCCACTTT.

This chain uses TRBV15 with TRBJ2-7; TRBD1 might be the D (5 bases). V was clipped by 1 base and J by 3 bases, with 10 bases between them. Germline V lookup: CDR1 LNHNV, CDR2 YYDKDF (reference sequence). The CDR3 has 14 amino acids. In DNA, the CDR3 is TGTGCCACCAGCAGAGGGGTAGGGGACTACGAGCAGTACTTC. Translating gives CATSRGVGDYEQYF.

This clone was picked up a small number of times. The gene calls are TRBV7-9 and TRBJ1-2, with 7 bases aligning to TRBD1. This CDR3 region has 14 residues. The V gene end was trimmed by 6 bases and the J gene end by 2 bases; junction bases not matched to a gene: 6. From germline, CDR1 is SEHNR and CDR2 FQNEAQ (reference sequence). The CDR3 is CASRRDSENYGYTF. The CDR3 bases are TGTGCCAGCAGAAGGGACAGCGAAAACTATGGCTACACCTTC.

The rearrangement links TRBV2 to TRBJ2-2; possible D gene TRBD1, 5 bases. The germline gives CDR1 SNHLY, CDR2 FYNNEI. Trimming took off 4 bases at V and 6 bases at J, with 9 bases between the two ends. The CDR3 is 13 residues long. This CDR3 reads CASSGQSPGELFF. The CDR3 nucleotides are TGTGCCAGCAGTGGACAGTCCCCCGGGGAGCTGTTTTTT.

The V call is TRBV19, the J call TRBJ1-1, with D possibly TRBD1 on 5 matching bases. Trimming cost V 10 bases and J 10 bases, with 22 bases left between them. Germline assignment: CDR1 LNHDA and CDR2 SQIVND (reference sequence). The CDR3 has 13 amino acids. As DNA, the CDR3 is TGTGCCACCATCTCGGACAAGGGGCTTCGAGCTTTCTTT. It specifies CATISDKGLRAFF. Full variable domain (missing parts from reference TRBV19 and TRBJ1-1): DGGITQSPKYLFRKEGQNVTLSCEQNLNHDAMYWYRQDPGQGLRLIYYSQIVNDFQKGDIAEGYSVSREKKESFPLTVTSAQKNPTAFYLCATISDKGLRAFFGQGTRLTVV.

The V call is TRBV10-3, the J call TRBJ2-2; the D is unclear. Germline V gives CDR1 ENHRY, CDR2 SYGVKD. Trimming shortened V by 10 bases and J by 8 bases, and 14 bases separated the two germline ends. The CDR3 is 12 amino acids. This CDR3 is CATLMAPGELFF. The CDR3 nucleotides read TGTGCCACCTTAATGGCACCGGGGGAGCTGTTTTTT.

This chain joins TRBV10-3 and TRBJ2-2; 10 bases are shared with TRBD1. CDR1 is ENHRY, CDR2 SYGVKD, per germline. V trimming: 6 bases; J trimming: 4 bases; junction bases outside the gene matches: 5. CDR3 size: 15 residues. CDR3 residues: CAIRTGGAGTGELFF. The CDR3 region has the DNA TGTGCCATCAGGACAGGGGGCGCGGGCACCGGGGAGCTGTTTTTT.

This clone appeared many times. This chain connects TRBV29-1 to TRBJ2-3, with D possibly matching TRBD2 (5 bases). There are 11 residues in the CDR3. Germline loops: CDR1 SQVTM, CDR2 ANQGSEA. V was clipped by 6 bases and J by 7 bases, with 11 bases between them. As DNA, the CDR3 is TGCAGCGTGGAGGCACTAAATACGCAGTATTTT. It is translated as CSVEALNTQYF.

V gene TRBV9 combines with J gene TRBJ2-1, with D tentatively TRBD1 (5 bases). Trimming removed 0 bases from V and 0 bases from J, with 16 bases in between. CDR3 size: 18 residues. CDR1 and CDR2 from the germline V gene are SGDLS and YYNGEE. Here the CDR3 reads CASSVGPQGEGSYNEQFF. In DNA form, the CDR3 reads TGTGCCAGCAGCGTAGGTCCCCAGGGCGAAGGCTCCTACAATGAGCAGTTCTTC.